Listed below are T cell receptor beta chains from one sample, sequenced in a study of CD8 T cells in ankylosing spondylitis. MiXCR was run by TCRdb on the 5' RACE reads, yielding one entry per CDR3 protein. The data contain around 300,000 distinct CDR3 sequences, more than 9% of them singletons. Source material: blood, either unsorted or a sorted T cell fraction (not recorded which). Source of these receptors: a female donor with ankylosing spondylitis or in good health (not recorded which). Both conserved end residues are part of each CDR3. The D gene is left open where the match is weak. Rows give clone size only sometimes, using once, few, many, or a class for an expanded clone.

clone_size d_call j_call v_call cdr3_aa cdr3_nt
NA TRBD2 TRBJ2-3 TRBV27 CASSLYSSGGPGTQYF TGTGCCAGCAGTTTATATTCTAGCGGGGGGCCCGGGACGCAGTATTTT
NA NA TRBJ1-5 TRBV20-1 CSARSVTGPGQPQHF TGCAGTGCTAGATCCGTGACAGGCCCGGGGCAGCCCCAGCATTTT
many TRBD1 TRBJ1-1 TRBV20-1 CSARPGYRGAEAFF TGCAGTGCTCGACCCGGGTACAGGGGTGCTGAAGCTTTCTTT
many NA TRBJ2-7 TRBV6-2/TRBV6-3 CASNIGKGQQYF TGTGCCAGCAACATAGGTAAAGGTCAGCAGTACTTC
few NA TRBJ1-4 TRBV14 CASSLRGLRNEKLFF TGTGCCAGCAGCCTCAGGGGTTTGAGGAATGAAAAACTGTTTTTT
few TRBD1 TRBJ1-1 TRBV20-1 CSLPGQGPEAFF TGCAGTTTACCGGGACAGGGACCTGAAGCTTTCTTT
NA NA TRBJ1-5 TRBV7-8 CASSFVGPAQPQHF TGTGCCAGCAGCTTTGTCGGGCCCGCCCAGCCCCAGCATTTT
many TRBD1 TRBJ2-1 TRBV5-6 CASSTDRGYNEQFF TGTGCCAGCAGCACAGACAGGGGGTACAATGAGCAGTTCTTC
few TRBD1 TRBJ2-3 TRBV5-6 CASSITDRAADTQYF TGTGCCAGCAGCATTACCGACAGGGCTGCCGATACGCAGTATTTT
many NA TRBJ2-7 TRBV3-1 CASSQVGEGAPYEQYF TGTGCCAGCAGCCAGGTCGGTGAGGGAGCCCCCTACGAGCAGTACTTC
NA NA TRBJ2-3 TRBV18 CASSPRPGRGTDTQYF TGTGCCAGCTCACCACGCCCAGGGCGTGGCACAGATACGCAGTATTTT
many NA TRBJ2-7 TRBV20-1 CSARSLGTATTYEQYF TGCAGTGCTAGGAGTCTGGGGACTGCTACTACCTACGAGCAGTACTTC
NA NA TRBJ2-1 TRBV11-2 CASSSPHNEQFF TGTGCCAGCAGCTCCCCCCACAATGAGCAGTTCTTC
once TRBD1 TRBJ2-1 TRBV29-1 CSVVKQGNEQFF TGCAGCGTTGTAAAACAGGGGAATGAGCAGTTCTTC
NA TRBD1 TRBJ1-1 TRBV7-9 CASSLTGGARNTEAFF TGTGCCAGCAGCTTAACAGGGGGCGCGAGGAACACTGAAGCTTTCTTT
NA TRBD2 TRBJ2-3 TRBV6-5 CASSFALGLAGTDTQYF TGTGCCAGCAGTTTCGCCCTGGGACTAGCGGGTACAGATACGCAGTATTTT
many TRBD1 TRBJ2-7 TRBV20-1 CSAPRQGWTYEQYF TGCAGTGCTCCCAGACAGGGTTGGACCTACGAGCAGTACTTC
many TRBD1 TRBJ1-2 TRBV5-5 CASSPGTGGYGYTF TGTGCCAGCAGCCCCGGGACAGGGGGCTATGGCTACACCTTC
NA NA TRBJ1-4 TRBV5-1 CASRRGRIHIGDEKLFF TGCGCCAGCCGACGTGGGAGGATACATATTGGGGATGAAAAACTGTTTTTT
few NA TRBJ1-6 TRBV25-1 CASSDAGWNSPLHF TGTGCCAGCAGTGACGCGGGGTGGAATTCACCCCTCCACTTT
NA TRBD1 TRBJ2-3 TRBV12-3/TRBV12-4 CASSPQGLVTDTQYF TGTGCCAGCAGTCCACAGGGGCTAGTCACAGATACGCAGTATTTT
few NA TRBJ2-3 TRBV7-2 CASSPSVADTQYF TGTGCCAGCAGCCCTAGCGTTGCAGATACGCAGTATTTT
many TRBD1 TRBJ1-2 TRBV24-1 CATSPQGASGYTF TGTGCCACCAGCCCGCAGGGGGCTAGTGGCTACACCTTC
NA TRBD1 TRBJ1-6 TRBV5-1 CASSLGETGPESPRSPLHF TGCGCCAGCAGCTTGGGGGAGACAGGGCCCGAATCTCCCCGATCACCCCTCCACTTT
few NA TRBJ2-2 TRBV5-5 CASSGVRGELFF TGTGCCAGCAGCGGGGTCCGCGGGGAGCTGTTTTTT
NA TRBD2 TRBJ2-5 TRBV5-6 CASSPGLAGHMQETQYF TGTGCCAGCAGCCCCGGACTAGCGGGGCACATGCAAGAGACCCAGTACTTC
many NA TRBJ2-3 TRBV5-1 CASSSQSLPTDTQYF TGCGCCAGCAGCTCTCAGTCCCTGCCCACAGATACGCAGTATTTT
few NA TRBJ2-2 TRBV10-3 CAISEGNTGELFF TGTGCCATCAGTGAAGGGAACACCGGGGAGCTGTTTTTT
many TRBD1 TRBJ2-5 TRBV27 CASRHRQGQETQYF TGTGCCAGCAGACATAGACAGGGGCAAGAGACCCAGTACTTC
many NA TRBJ1-1 TRBV6-1 CASSELGERAFF TGTGCCAGCAGTGAACTGGGGGAGCGGGCTTTCTTT
many NA TRBJ2-5 TRBV5-6 CASSKRGVETQYF TGTGCCAGCAGCAAAAGGGGGGTTGAGACCCAGTACTTC